This T cell receptor beta chain was sequenced during a study of T cell clonotyping in hematopoietic cell transplantation. Study-wide points: Recipient TCR diversity dropped after transplant; expanded clonotypes rose from day 30 to 180.

In the case of this clone: Its antigen is unidentified.

The CDR3 sequence is 11 residues long. V was cut by 4 bases and J by 7 bases, with 6 bases left in between. Germline V gene lookup returns CDR1 SGDLS and CDR2 YYNGEE. Using immunoSEQ multiplex PCR, the repertoire was profiled, and TCRdb retains in-frame clones only, with some absent. The sample shows approximately 7,000 clones, roughly 88% of them seen only once. This chain joins TRBV9 and TRBJ2-1; unclear D gene. This receptor was obtained from a male patient younger than 30 who had an allogeneic stem cell transplant from a related donor, so the T cells may come from the graft donor. Some clones in this sample may be carry-over from other donors' samples. The source material was PBMCs, sampled 100 days after allogeneic stem cell transplant. CDR3 nucleotides: TGTGCCAGCAGCCTCCTGAATGAGCAGTTCTTC. Translation gives CASSLLNEQFF.